Listed below are T cell receptor beta chains from one sample, sequenced in a study of technical replicates of blood from a handful of donors. Profiled with immunoSEQ multiplex PCR; TCRdb holds only in-frame clones, not every one. Altogether some 78,000 clones are present, 93% being singletons, with the ten largest covering about 0.41%. The sequencing input was T cells isolated from PBMCs. These receptors were collected from a human donor in good health. Each CDR3 is given with its conserved first and last residue. Each record gives: CDR3 length, V gene, D gene, clone size, J gene, CDR3 protein, CDR3 DNA. The D gene is left open where the match is weak. Size is omitted from some rows. Given values are once, few, many or a class for expanded clones.

cdr3_length: 12
v_call: TRBV7-6
d_call: .
clone_size: .
j_call: TRBJ2-1
cdr3_aa: CASSLAPNEQFF
cdr3_nt: TGTGCCAGCAGCTTAGCCCCGAATGAGCAGTTCTTC

cdr3_length: 14
v_call: TRBV6-5
d_call: TRBD1
clone_size: .
j_call: TRBJ2-7
cdr3_aa: CASSVDREFYEQYF
cdr3_nt: TGTGCCAGCAGTGTAGACAGGGAATTCTACGAGCAGTACTTC

cdr3_length: 14
v_call: TRBV4-1
d_call: .
clone_size: .
j_call: TRBJ2-7
cdr3_aa: CASSRDTFSYEQYF
cdr3_nt: TGCGCCAGCAGCCGGGACACCTTCTCCTACGAGCAGTACTTC

cdr3_length: 14
v_call: TRBV29-1
d_call: TRBD1
clone_size: .
j_call: TRBJ2-3
cdr3_aa: CSVEETGTPDTQYF
cdr3_nt: TGCAGCGTCGAAGAGACAGGGACCCCAGATACGCAGTATTTT

cdr3_length: 15
v_call: TRBV7-9
d_call: TRBD2
clone_size: once
j_call: TRBJ2-7
cdr3_aa: CASSLGTSGSNEQYF
cdr3_nt: TGTGCCAGCAGCTTAGGGACTAGCGGGAGCAACGAGCAGTACTTC

cdr3_length: 14
v_call: TRBV6-1
d_call: .
clone_size: once
j_call: TRBJ2-1
cdr3_aa: CASTPTRRGNEQFF
cdr3_nt: TGTGCCAGCACCCCCACCCGCAGGGGCAATGAGCAGTTCTTC

cdr3_length: 13
v_call: TRBV28
d_call: .
clone_size: .
j_call: TRBJ1-5
cdr3_aa: CASSRTVNQPQHF
cdr3_nt: TGTGCCAGCAGTCGGACAGTCAATCAGCCCCAGCATTTT

cdr3_length: 16
v_call: TRBV19
d_call: .
clone_size: .
j_call: TRBJ1-1
cdr3_aa: CASSGGAGAMNTEAFF
cdr3_nt: TGTGCCAGTAGCGGGGGGGCAGGGGCAATGAACACTGAAGCTTTCTTT

cdr3_length: 15
v_call: TRBV18
d_call: .
clone_size: .
j_call: TRBJ2-5
cdr3_aa: CASSPPRTTQETQYF
cdr3_nt: TGTGCCAGCTCACCACCTCGGACAACTCAAGAGACCCAGTACTTC

cdr3_length: 14
v_call: TRBV7-9
d_call: TRBD1
clone_size: once
j_call: TRBJ1-1
cdr3_aa: CASRGGQGRTEAFF
cdr3_nt: TGTGCCAGCAGAGGGGGACAGGGGAGAACTGAAGCTTTCTTT

cdr3_length: 11
v_call: TRBV28
d_call: .
clone_size: .
j_call: TRBJ1-1
cdr3_aa: CASKLQKEAFF
cdr3_nt: TGTGCCAGCAAGCTTCAAAAGGAAGCTTTCTTT

cdr3_length: 16
v_call: TRBV11-2
d_call: TRBD2
clone_size: .
j_call: TRBJ2-1
cdr3_aa: CASSDSGSGTYNEQFF
cdr3_nt: TGTGCCAGCAGCGACAGCGGTAGCGGGACCTACAATGAGCAGTTCTTC

cdr3_length: 14
v_call: TRBV5-8
d_call: .
clone_size: .
j_call: TRBJ2-7
cdr3_aa: CASSLQGYSYEQYF
cdr3_nt: TGTGCCAGCAGCTTGCAGGGGTACTCCTACGAGCAGTACTTC

cdr3_length: 14
v_call: TRBV15
d_call: .
clone_size: once
j_call: TRBJ2-5
cdr3_aa: CATSRGDSQETQYF
cdr3_nt: TGTGCCACCAGCAGAGGGGACTCCCAAGAGACCCAGTACTTC

cdr3_length: 16
v_call: TRBV4-3
d_call: TRBD2
clone_size: .
j_call: TRBJ2-7
cdr3_aa: CASSQAIAGDSYEQYF
cdr3_nt: TGCGCCAGCAGCCAAGCTATAGCGGGAGACTCCTACGAGCAGTACTTC

cdr3_length: 13
v_call: TRBV28
d_call: .
clone_size: .
j_call: TRBJ2-1
cdr3_aa: CASSGGSGVEQFF
cdr3_nt: TGTGCCAGCAGTGGCGGTTCCGGTGTCGAGCAGTTCTTC

cdr3_length: 13
v_call: TRBV2
d_call: .
clone_size: .
j_call: TRBJ1-4
cdr3_aa: CASRGSKNEKLFF
cdr3_nt: TGTGCCAGCAGGGGCAGCAAGAATGAAAAACTGTTTTTT

cdr3_length: 12
v_call: TRBV30
d_call: .
clone_size: .
j_call: TRBJ2-7
cdr3_aa: CAWSVGRDEQYF
cdr3_nt: TGTGCCTGGAGTGTCGGTCGGGATGAGCAGTACTTC

cdr3_length: 12
v_call: TRBV11-1
d_call: .
clone_size: .
j_call: TRBJ1-1
cdr3_aa: CASSSNRAEAFF
cdr3_nt: TGTGCCAGCAGCTCAAACAGGGCCGAAGCTTTCTTT

cdr3_length: 15
v_call: TRBV6-5
d_call: TRBD1
clone_size: .
j_call: TRBJ2-1
cdr3_aa: CASSAPGTGYNEQFF
cdr3_nt: TGTGCCAGCAGTGCGCCCGGGACAGGTTACAATGAGCAGTTCTTC

cdr3_length: 14
v_call: TRBV14
d_call: TRBD2
clone_size: .
j_call: TRBJ2-1
cdr3_aa: CASSHPGGLNEQFF
cdr3_nt: TGTGCCAGCAGCCATCCCGGGGGGTTAAATGAGCAGTTCTTC

cdr3_length: 16
v_call: TRBV21-1
d_call: .
clone_size: .
j_call: TRBJ2-2
cdr3_aa: CASIRYRGINTGELFF
cdr3_nt: TGTGCCAGCATTCGGTACAGGGGGATAAACACCGGGGAGCTGTTTTTT

cdr3_length: 13
v_call: TRBV5-1
d_call: .
clone_size: .
j_call: TRBJ2-7
cdr3_aa: CASSLVAGYEQYF
cdr3_nt: TGCGCCAGCAGCTTGGTTGCCGGGTACGAGCAGTACTTC

cdr3_length: 15
v_call: TRBV18
d_call: TRBD1
clone_size: .
j_call: TRBJ2-7
cdr3_aa: CASSGQGASSYEQYF
cdr3_nt: TGTGCCAGCTCGGGACAGGGGGCCAGCTCCTACGAGCAGTACTTC

cdr3_length: 16
v_call: TRBV9
d_call: TRBD1
clone_size: once
j_call: TRBJ2-1
cdr3_aa: CASSARQGSSYNEQFF
cdr3_nt: TGTGCCAGCAGCGCTCGACAGGGGAGCTCCTACAATGAGCAGTTCTTC

cdr3_length: 14
v_call: TRBV27
d_call: TRBD2
clone_size: .
j_call: TRBJ2-3
cdr3_aa: CASSWGGGTDTQYF
cdr3_nt: TGTGCCAGCAGTTGGGGGGGTGGCACAGATACGCAGTATTTT

cdr3_length: 16
v_call: TRBV7-9
d_call: .
clone_size: .
j_call: TRBJ2-3
cdr3_aa: CASSFTSADKEDTQYF
cdr3_nt: TGTGCCAGCAGCTTTACTTCGGCAGACAAAGAAGATACGCAGTATTTT

cdr3_length: 14
v_call: TRBV5-1
d_call: TRBD1
clone_size: .
j_call: TRBJ2-5
cdr3_aa: CASRDPGQEETQYF
cdr3_nt: TGCGCCAGCAGAGACCCGGGACAGGAAGAGACCCAGTACTTC

cdr3_length: 20
v_call: TRBV7-6
d_call: TRBD2
clone_size: .
j_call: TRBJ2-1
cdr3_aa: CASSFPPERSGRGSYNEQFF
cdr3_nt: TGTGCCAGCAGCTTCCCGCCGGAGAGGAGCGGGAGGGGATCCTACAATGAGCAGTTCTTC

cdr3_length: 15
v_call: TRBV23-1
d_call: .
clone_size: .
j_call: TRBJ1-2
cdr3_aa: CASSQSLRTGGGYTF
cdr3_nt: TGCGCCAGCAGTCAGTCTCTAAGAACCGGGGGAGGCTACACCTTC

cdr3_length: 15
v_call: TRBV5-5
d_call: .
clone_size: once
j_call: TRBJ1-1
cdr3_aa: CASSSIQGMNTEAFF
cdr3_nt: TGTGCCAGCAGCTCTATACAGGGCATGAACACTGAAGCTTTCTTT

cdr3_length: 12
v_call: TRBV6-6
d_call: .
clone_size: few
j_call: TRBJ1-1
cdr3_aa: CASSLDSPEAFF
cdr3_nt: TGTGCCAGCAGCCTTGACAGCCCTGAGGCTTTCTTT

cdr3_length: 14
v_call: TRBV30
d_call: TRBD1
clone_size: .
j_call: TRBJ1-5
cdr3_aa: CAWRQGASNQPQHF
cdr3_nt: TGTGCCTGGAGACAGGGGGCCAGCAATCAGCCCCAGCATTTT

cdr3_length: 14
v_call: TRBV29-1
d_call: TRBD2
clone_size: once
j_call: TRBJ2-7
cdr3_aa: CSVEDGTSGYEQYF
cdr3_nt: TGCAGCGTTGAAGATGGGACTAGCGGCTACGAGCAGTACTTC

cdr3_length: 14
v_call: TRBV27
d_call: .
clone_size: once
j_call: TRBJ1-3
cdr3_aa: CASSLGAVGNTIYF
cdr3_nt: TGTGCCAGCAGCCTAGGGGCAGTTGGAAACACCATATATTTT

cdr3_length: 15
v_call: TRBV6-1
d_call: .
clone_size: .
j_call: TRBJ2-1
cdr3_aa: CASSESVTPRNEQFF
cdr3_nt: TGTGCCAGCAGTGAATCCGTAACGCCCAGGAATGAGCAGTTCTTC

cdr3_length: 17
v_call: TRBV4-3
d_call: TRBD1
clone_size: .
j_call: TRBJ1-4
cdr3_aa: CASSQDGFGTGKEKLFF
cdr3_nt: TGCGCCAGCAGCCAAGATGGGTTTGGGACAGGAAAGGAAAAACTGTTTTTT

cdr3_length: 13
v_call: TRBV5-6
d_call: .
clone_size: .
j_call: TRBJ1-2
cdr3_aa: CASSLGDLYGYTF
cdr3_nt: TGTGCCAGCAGCTTGGGAGATCTCTATGGCTACACCTTC

cdr3_length: 13
v_call: TRBV7-3
d_call: .
clone_size: .
j_call: TRBJ1-2
cdr3_aa: CASSFGEGYGYTF
cdr3_nt: TGTGCCAGCAGCTTTGGGGAGGGTTATGGCTACACCTTC

cdr3_length: 14
v_call: TRBV7-2
d_call: .
clone_size: .
j_call: TRBJ2-5
cdr3_aa: CASSVSGARETQYF
cdr3_nt: TGTGCCAGCAGCGTCTCAGGGGCGAGGGAGACCCAGTACTTC

cdr3_length: 17
v_call: TRBV4-2
d_call: .
clone_size: .
j_call: TRBJ1-4
cdr3_aa: CASSQGIRGPYSEKLFF
cdr3_nt: TGTGCCAGCAGTCAAGGTATCCGCGGGCCCTACTCGGAAAAACTGTTTTTT

cdr3_length: 15
v_call: TRBV6-4
d_call: TRBD1
clone_size: .
j_call: TRBJ2-1
cdr3_aa: CASSHGTGSGNEQFF
cdr3_nt: TGTGCCAGCAGCCACGGGACAGGGTCGGGCAATGAGCAGTTCTTC

cdr3_length: 14
v_call: TRBV9
d_call: .
clone_size: .
j_call: TRBJ2-5
cdr3_aa: CASSVTAIRETQYF
cdr3_nt: TGTGCCAGCAGCGTAACCGCTATTCGGGAGACCCAGTACTTC

cdr3_length: 15
v_call: TRBV7-9
d_call: .
clone_size: .
j_call: TRBJ1-5
cdr3_aa: CASSLAHGGNQPQHF
cdr3_nt: TGTGCCAGCAGCTTAGCGCATGGAGGCAATCAGCCCCAGCATTTT

cdr3_length: 15
v_call: TRBV2
d_call: TRBD1
clone_size: once
j_call: TRBJ2-5
cdr3_aa: CASRPRQGERETQYF
cdr3_nt: TGTGCCAGCAGGCCCAGACAGGGGGAGCGGGAGACCCAGTACTTC

cdr3_length: 16
v_call: TRBV18
d_call: TRBD1
clone_size: .
j_call: TRBJ1-2
cdr3_aa: CASSPGQGLADYGYTF
cdr3_nt: TGTGCCAGCTCACCGGGACAGGGCCTCGCCGACTATGGCTACACCTTC

cdr3_length: 12
v_call: TRBV27
d_call: .
clone_size: .
j_call: TRBJ2-2
cdr3_aa: CASKRGTGELFF
cdr3_nt: TGTGCCAGCAAAAGAGGAACCGGGGAGCTGTTTTTT